The 25 T cell receptor beta chains below were found in one sample sequenced in a study of neurological immune-mediated disorders. Each CDR3 protein is one row after TCRdb ran MiXCR on the 5' RACE reads. In the table there are about 46,000 distinct CDR3 sequences, 10% to 13% of which are singletons. Sequencing was done on a sample of PBMCs. The receptors here all came from an older man with HTLV-1-associated myelopathy (HAM/TSP).

The chain joins TRBV5-5 to TRBJ2-1; 8 bases are a match to TRBD2. The DNA end lines up better with TRBJ2-7; the J call may be wrong. Germline V lookup: CDR1 SGHKS, CDR2 YYEKEE (reference sequence). This CDR3 contains 14 residues. The CDR3 spells CASSTTGTRYEQYF. The CDR3 DNA sequence: TGTGCCAGCAGCACGACCGGGACTAGATATGAGCAGTACTTC.

The table lists this clonotype with many counts. V gene TRBV29-1 combines with J gene TRBJ1-5; tentative D call: TRBD1 (6 bases). This CDR3 has 12 residues. The V gene lost 5 bases and the J gene lost 7 bases, with 12 bases spanning the gap. Per germline, CDR1 SQVTM and CDR2 ANQGSEA. CDR3 sequence (DNA): TGCAGCGTTAGGGCAGGGGAACAGCCCCAGCATTTT. Residues: CSVRAGEQPQHF.

At least ten counts were recorded for this clonotype. The chain employs TRBV7-9 and TRBJ2-1; 7 positions match TRBD2. J lost 5 bases, V lost 5 bases, and 9 bases had no gene match. The CDR3 consists of 15 residues. The germline V gene encodes CDR1 SEHNR and CDR2 FQNEAQ (reference sequence). The CDR3 region has the DNA TGTGCCAGCAGCCCCCTGTGGGAGGGGAACAATGAGCAGTTCTTC. As protein: CASSPLWEGNNEQFF.

Concerning this clonotype itself: A read error may explain this, as a much larger clone is one base away. The chain employs TRBV12-5 and TRBJ2-1; tentatively, D is TRBD1 (8 bases). Trimming left V 8 bases short and J 15 bases short, with 26 bases between. The CDR3 covers 14 residues. CDR1 is LGHNT, CDR2 FRNRAP, per germline. In DNA form, the CDR3 reads TGTGCTAGTTCCACTACAGGGGGGGCTCGCGCCCCGTTCTTC. Residues: CASSTTGGARAPFF.

Concerning this clonotype itself: Germline and junction disagree at one end, which may indicate a read error. This chain connects TRBV12-3 or TRBV12-4 to TRBJ2-5; D is undetermined. This CDR3 has 11 amino acids. The CDR3 loop reads CASSNQGTQYF. The CDR3 nucleotides are TGTGCCAGCAGTAACCAAGGGACCCAGTACTTC.

This clonotype has a count of ten or more. The rearrangement joins TRBV28 to TRBJ2-2, with 9 bases identical to TRBD1. CDR1 and CDR2 (germline): MDHEN, SYDVKM. V was pared by 5 bases and J by 3 bases, with 4 bases of the junction left unmatched. The CDR3 extends over 15 amino acids. The CDR3 spells CASSLGTGYTGELFF. CDR3 DNA: TGTGCCAGCAGTCTCGGGACAGGGTACACCGGGGAGCTGTTTTTT. Looking up the rest from reference TRBV28 and TRBJ2-2 gives the full variable domain: DVKVTQSSRYLVKRTGEKVFLECVQDMDHENMFWYRQDPGLGLRLIYFSYDVKMKEKGDIPEGYSVSREKKERFSLILESASTNQTSMYLCASSLGTGYTGELFFGEGSRLTVL.

This clonotype has at least ten counts. The rearrangement uses TRBV28 and TRBJ2-3; no definite D call. V lost 3 bases and J lost 4, with 14 bases in between. The CDR3 is 15 residues long. CDR1 and CDR2 from the germline V gene are MDHEN and SYDVKM. CDR3: CASSLDPMSADTQYF. Written as DNA, the CDR3 is TGTGCCAGCAGTTTGGATCCCATGTCGGCAGATACGCAGTATTTT.

This clonotype has a count of ten or more. This rearrangement joins TRBV20-1 to TRBJ2-1; 11 nucleotides agree with TRBD2. This CDR3 is 12 amino acids long. The germline gives CDR1 DFQATT, CDR2 SNEGSKA (reference sequence). The V gene end was trimmed by 6 bases and the J gene end by 9 bases; junction bases not matched to a gene: 4. This chain's CDR3 is CSAVAGGSEQFF. As DNA, the CDR3 is TGCAGTGCCGTAGCGGGAGGGAGTGAGCAGTTCTTC.

This clonotype was detected many times. This chain connects TRBV6-8 to TRBJ2-5, with D tentatively TRBD1 or TRBD2 (5 bases each). From germline, CDR1 is MNHGY and CDR2 SAAAGT. Trimming removed 2 bases at V and 5 bases at J, with 15 bases between. The CDR3 consists of 15 residues. The chain's CDR3 is CASSYADGGTETQYF. CDR3 nucleotide sequence: TGTGCCAGCAGTTACGCAGATGGGGGAACGGAGACCCAGTACTTC.

The V and J genes are TRBV28 and TRBJ2-7, with a tentative D call TRBD1 (5 bases). Germline V CDR1 and CDR2: MDHEN, SYDVKM. This CDR3 contains 12 residues. V was trimmed by 3 bases and J by 6 bases, leaving 9 bases between them. The CDR3 region has the DNA TGTGCCAGCAGTTTGTTGCAGGGCGAGCAGTACTTC. It encodes CASSLLQGEQYF.

On this clonotype: A much more abundant neighbour one base away suggests this may be a read error. CDR3 sequence (DNA): TGTGTCAGCATGCAAACCGGGACTGGAAACACCATATATTTT. Amino acid sequence: CVSMQTGTGNTIYF. The rearrangement joins TRBV6-2 or TRBV6-3 to TRBJ1-3; D gene uncertain. CDR1 MNHEY and CDR2 SVGEGT come from the germline V gene. The CDR3 consists of 14 residues.

This clonotype was found many times. This chain uses TRBV10-2 with TRBJ2-1; D gene ambiguous. In germline, CDR1 is WSHSY, CDR2 SAAADI. This CDR3 is built from 12 residues. V was trimmed by 5 bases and J by 0 bases, leaving 2 bases between them. The CDR3 loop reads CASSTSYNEQFF. CDR3 sequence (DNA): TGCGCCAGCAGTACCTCCTACAATGAGCAGTTCTTC.

This clonotype was observed many times. The chain links TRBV20-1 to TRBJ2-2; D is unclear. The CDR3 has 12 residues. CDR1 is DFQATT, CDR2 SNEGSKA, per germline (reference sequence). V was shortened by 2 bases and J by 6 bases, with 7 bases between the two germline ends. The CDR3 spells CSARRLAGELFF. CDR3 DNA: TGCAGTGCTAGACGGCTAGCCGGGGAGCTGTTTTTT.

Comments on this clonotype: A read error may explain this, as a much larger clone is one base away. The chain has TRBV21-1 and TRBJ1-2. TRBV21-1 is a listed pseudogene. The CDR3 length is 14 residues. The chain's CDR3 is CASSNRHAFYGYTF. The CDR3 DNA reads as TGTGCCAGCAGCAATCGACATGCCTTCTATGGCTACACCTTC.

This clonotype was observed at least ten times. The V call is TRBV11-2, the J call TRBJ2-1, with 7 bases identical to TRBD2. CDR3 length equals 15 residues. CDR1 is SGHAT and CDR2 is FQNNGV in the germline V gene. Trimming at V came to 7 bases and at J to 4 bases, leaving 10 bases not matched to a gene. CDR3 nucleotides: TGTGCCAGCATCTCTGGCGGGAGTGTGTACAATGAGCAGTTCTTC. It is translated as CASISGGSVYNEQFF.

This clonotype was seen repeatedly, ten times or more. The genes are TRBV21-1 and TRBJ2-4; the table calls TRBD2, which could not be checked here. TRBV21-1 is noted as a pseudogene. The CDR3 totals 13 residues. The CDR3: CASSEGRVRGFNF. The CDR3 coding sequence is TGTGCCAGCAGCGAGGGCAGGGTCCGAGGGTTCAACTTC.

In this sample, this clonotype turned up many times. V usage is TRBV5-1 and J usage is TRBJ2-1, with a tentative D call TRBD1 (5 bases). From germline, CDR1 is SGHRS and CDR2 YFSETQ. The V end was cut by 4 bases, the J end by 1 base, with 15 bases between. The CDR3 consists of 16 residues. The CDR3 nucleotides read TGCGCCAGCAGCCGTACCCAGGGTGGGTCCTACAATGAGCAGTTCTTC. Its protein product is CASSRTQGGSYNEQFF.

This clonotype was counted ten times or more. V and J are TRBV6-2 or TRBV6-3 and TRBJ2-7; no firm D call. Per the germline V gene, CDR1 is MNHEY and CDR2 is SVGEGT. CDR3 length: 12 residues. V dropped 5 bases and J dropped 12 bases, with 17 bases sitting between them. CDR3 sequence: CASSGEPSVRYF. Written as DNA, the CDR3 is TGTGCCAGCAGTGGGGAACCCTCAGTGAGGTACTTC.

This clonotype was counted ten times or more. The gene calls are TRBV20-1 and TRBJ2-1, with TRBD2 identical over 9 bases. This CDR3 region has 16 residues. Germline values: CDR1 DFQATT, CDR2 SNEGSKA (reference sequence). Trimming removed 3 bases from V and 0 bases from J; junction bases left unmatched: 6. Here the CDR3 DNA reads TGCAGTGCTAGGGCCCTTAGCGGGAGCTCCTACAATGAGCAGTTCTTC. Translating it yields CSARALSGSSYNEQFF.

This clonotype was picked up many times. This chain links TRBV6-6 with TRBJ1-2; tentative D call: TRBD1 (5 bases). The ends were cut back, 0 bases at V and 8 bases at J, with 16 bases in the middle. CDR3 length: 15 residues. Germline-derived CDR1 and CDR2 are MNHNY and SVGAGI (reference sequence). In DNA form, the CDR3 reads TGTGCCAGCAGTTACTCGATGATCAGGGTGGACGGCTACACCTTC. It translates to CASSYSMIRVDGYTF.

This rearrangement joins TRBV7-8 to TRBJ2-7; 9 nucleotides match TRBD1. The CDR3 sequence is 13 residues long. Trimming took 6 bases from V and 8 from J; bases not matched to a gene: 8. In germline, CDR1 is SGHVS, CDR2 FQNEAQ. The CDR3, as DNA: TGTGCCAGCAGTTCTGGGACAGGGACCAAGCAGTACTTC. Translation: CASSSGTGTKQYF.

This clonotype was observed at least ten times. V and J are TRBV7-2 and TRBJ2-5; D call uncertain. V lost 8 bases and J 2 bases, leaving 6 bases between the germline ends. In germline, CDR1 is SGHTA, CDR2 FQGNSA. This CDR3 is 11 amino acids long. The CDR3 reads CASQRQETQYF. The CDR3 nucleotides are TGTGCCAGCCAGAGGCAAGAGACCCAGTACTTC.

Ten or more counts support this clonotype. The chain employs TRBV5-1 and TRBJ2-4; D uncertain. The length of the CDR3 is 15 residues. The V end lost 2 bases, the J end lost 0 bases, and 9 bases lay between the germline ends. Germline V gives CDR1 SGHRS, CDR2 YFSETQ. The CDR3: CASSLEGPAKNIQYF. The CDR3 DNA reads TGCGCCAGCAGCTTAGAAGGGCCAGCCAAAAACATTCAGTACTTC.

This clonotype was detected ten times or more. The chain is built from TRBV18 and TRBJ2-3; no reliable D call. V dropped 5 bases and J dropped 4 bases, with 10 bases sitting between them. Germline V gene data show CDR1 as KGHSH and CDR2 as LQKENI. This CDR3 has 13 residues. This CDR3 reads CASSIGVADTQYF. CDR3 nucleotides: TGTGCCAGCTCAATAGGAGTGGCAGATACGCAGTATTTT. The full variable domain, completed using reference TRBV18 and TRBJ2-3, is NAGVMQNPRHLVRRRGQEARLRCSPMKGHSHVYWYRQLPEEGLKFMVYLQKENIIDESGMPKERFSAEFPKEGPSILRIQQVVRGDSAAYFCASSIGVADTQYFGPGTRLTVL.

Ten or more counts support this clonotype. The rearrangement uses TRBV12-3 or TRBV12-4 and TRBJ2-7; 12 bases agree with TRBD2. The ends lost 11 bases at V and 1 base at J; junction bases unmatched: 12. This CDR3 contains 16 residues. The CDR3 nucleotides are TGTGCCGGAGGGCCTGGACTAGCGGGACCTTCCTACGAGCAGTACTTC. Residues: CAGGPGLAGPSYEQYF.